The following is a TCR beta chain sequence with its context. The antigen is unknown. These data come from a study of cytomegalovirus exposure and HLA in healthy donors. V was clipped by 6 bases and J by 3 bases; unmatched bases: 17. The CDR3 contains 18 residues. CDR1 and CDR2 from the germline V gene are MDHEN and SYDVKM. It was with 60 Vbeta and 13 Jbeta primers that the PCR ran. The repertoire was sequenced with immunoSEQ multiplex PCR; TCRdb's copy has only in-frame clones and lacks some. The sample carries 90,000 to 100,000 clones, roughly 80% recorded once. Study findings and constraints: In a later analysis, an Asian-associated ancestry cluster reportedly showed fewer N-insertions than the 666-donor mean. With later analysis, a missense DCLRE1C variant became linked to TCR beta V- and J-gene trimming.

Input material: PBMCs. The receptor's source is a man aged 40-55 years in good health and CMV-seropositive. This rearrangement joins TRBV28 to TRBJ2-7, with TRBD1 matching over 10 bases. For the CDR3, the DNA is TGTGCCAGCAGAGACTCTGGGGGCCGGGACAGGGGCGTCTACGAGCAGTACTTC. It is translated as CASRDSGGRDRGVYEQYF.